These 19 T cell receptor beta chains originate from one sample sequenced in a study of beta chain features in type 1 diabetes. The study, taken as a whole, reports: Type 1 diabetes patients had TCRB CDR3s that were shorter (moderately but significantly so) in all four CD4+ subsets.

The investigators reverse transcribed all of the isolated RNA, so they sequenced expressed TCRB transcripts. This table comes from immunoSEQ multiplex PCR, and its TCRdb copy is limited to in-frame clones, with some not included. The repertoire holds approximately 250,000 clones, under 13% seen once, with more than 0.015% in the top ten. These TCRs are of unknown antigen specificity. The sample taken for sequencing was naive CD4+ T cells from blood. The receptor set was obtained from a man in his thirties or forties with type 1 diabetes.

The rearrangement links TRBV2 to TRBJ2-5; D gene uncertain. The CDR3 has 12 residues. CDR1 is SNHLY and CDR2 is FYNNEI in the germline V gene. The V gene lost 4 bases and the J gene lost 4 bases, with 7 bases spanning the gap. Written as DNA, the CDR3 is TGTGCCAGCAGTGTCCGTAGAGAGACCCAGTACTTC. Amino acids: CASSVRRETQYF.

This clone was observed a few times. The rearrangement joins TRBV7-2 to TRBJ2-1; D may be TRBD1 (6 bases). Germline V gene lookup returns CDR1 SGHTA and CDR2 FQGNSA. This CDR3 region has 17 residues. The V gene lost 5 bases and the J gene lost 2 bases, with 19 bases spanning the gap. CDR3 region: CASSPRGSRGPYNEQFF. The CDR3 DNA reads TGTGCCAGCAGCCCAAGGGGGAGCCGGGGCCCCTACAATGAGCAGTTCTTC.

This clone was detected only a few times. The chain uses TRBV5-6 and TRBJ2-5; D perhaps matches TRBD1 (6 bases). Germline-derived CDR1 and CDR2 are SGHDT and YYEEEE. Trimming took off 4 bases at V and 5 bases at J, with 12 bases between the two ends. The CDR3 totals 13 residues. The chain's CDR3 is CASSKPGVETQYF. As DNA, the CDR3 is TGTGCCAGCAGCAAACCAGGGGTGGAGACCCAGTACTTC.

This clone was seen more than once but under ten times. The DNA for the CDR3 is TGTGCCAGCAGTGTGGGGGAGGCTGAGCAGTTCTTC. Its translation: CASSVGEAEQFF. This sequence joins TRBV2 and TRBJ2-1, with D perhaps TRBD2 (6 bases). With 4 bases removed from V and 9 bases from J, the gap between germline ends came to 10 bases. The germline CDR1 and CDR2 sequences are SNHLY and FYNNEI. This CDR3 has 12 amino acids. The full variable domain, with the rest looked up from reference TRBV2 and TRBJ2-1, is EPEVTQTPSHQVTQMGQEVILRCVPISNHLYFYWYRQILGQKVEFLVSFYNNEISEKSEIFDDQFSVERPDGSNFTLKIRSTKLEDSAMYFCASSVGEAEQFFGPGTRLTVL.

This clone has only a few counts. This chain's CDR3 is CASSSAGIIPLHF. CDR3 in DNA: TGTGCCAGCAGCTCGGCCGGGATTATACCCCTCCACTTT. This chain connects TRBV11-2 to TRBJ1-6; D not certain. The CDR3 runs 13 residues. Germline assignment: CDR1 SGHAT and CDR2 FQNNGV. V was shortened by 4 bases and J by 12 bases, with 13 bases between the two germline ends.

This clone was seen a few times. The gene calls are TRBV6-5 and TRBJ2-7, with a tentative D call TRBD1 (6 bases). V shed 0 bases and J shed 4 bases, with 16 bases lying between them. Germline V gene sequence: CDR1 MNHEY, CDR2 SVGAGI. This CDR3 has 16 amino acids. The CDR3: CASSYSMSGTSYEQYF. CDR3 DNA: TGTGCCAGCAGTTACTCGATGTCCGGGACAAGTTACGAGCAGTACTTC.

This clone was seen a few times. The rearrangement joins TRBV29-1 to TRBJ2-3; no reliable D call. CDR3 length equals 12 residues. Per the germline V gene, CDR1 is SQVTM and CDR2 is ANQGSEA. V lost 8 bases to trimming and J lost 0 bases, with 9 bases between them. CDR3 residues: CSSSLSTDTQYF. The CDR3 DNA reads TGCAGCTCTAGTCTAAGCACAGATACGCAGTATTTT.

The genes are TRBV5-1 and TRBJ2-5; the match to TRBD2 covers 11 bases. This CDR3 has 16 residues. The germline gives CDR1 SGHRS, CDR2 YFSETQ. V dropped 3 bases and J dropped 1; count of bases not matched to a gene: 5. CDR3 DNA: TGCGCCAGCAGCTCTTCTAGCGGGGGGCCCCAAGAGACCCAGTACTTC. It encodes CASSSSSGGPQETQYF.

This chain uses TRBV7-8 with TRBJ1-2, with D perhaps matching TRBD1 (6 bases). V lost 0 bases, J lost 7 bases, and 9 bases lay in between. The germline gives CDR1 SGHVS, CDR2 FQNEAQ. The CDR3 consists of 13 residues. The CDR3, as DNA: TGTGCCAGCAGCTTAGCCGGGGGGGCTGGCTACACCTTC. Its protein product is CASSLAGGAGYTF. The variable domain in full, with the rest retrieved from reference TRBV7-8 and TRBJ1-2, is GAGVSQSPRYKVAKRGQDVALRCDPISGHVSLFWYQQALGQGPEFLTYFQNEAQLDKSGLPSDRFFAERPEGSVSTLKIQRTQQEDSAVYLCASSLAGGAGYTFGSGTRLTVV.

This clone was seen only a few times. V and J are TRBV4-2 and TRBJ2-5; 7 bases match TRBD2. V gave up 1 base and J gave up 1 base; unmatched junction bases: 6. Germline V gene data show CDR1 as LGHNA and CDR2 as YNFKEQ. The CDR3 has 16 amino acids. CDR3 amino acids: CASSQGQGGGQETQYF. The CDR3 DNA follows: TGTGCCAGCAGCCAAGGGCAGGGCGGGGGCCAAGAGACCCAGTACTTC.

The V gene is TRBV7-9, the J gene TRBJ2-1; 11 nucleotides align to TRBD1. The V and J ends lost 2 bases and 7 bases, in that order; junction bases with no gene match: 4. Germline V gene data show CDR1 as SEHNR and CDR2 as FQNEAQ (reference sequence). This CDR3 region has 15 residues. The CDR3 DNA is TGTGCCAGCAGCTTAAAGGACAGGGGGCCGAATGAGCAGTTCTTC. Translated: CASSLKDRGPNEQFF.

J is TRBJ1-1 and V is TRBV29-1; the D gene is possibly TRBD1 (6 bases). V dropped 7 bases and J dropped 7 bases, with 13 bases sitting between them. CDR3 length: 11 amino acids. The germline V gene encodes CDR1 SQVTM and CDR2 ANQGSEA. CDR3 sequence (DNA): TGCAGCGCCGGGGGGGGCAGTGAAGCTTTCTTT. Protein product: CSAGGGSEAFF.

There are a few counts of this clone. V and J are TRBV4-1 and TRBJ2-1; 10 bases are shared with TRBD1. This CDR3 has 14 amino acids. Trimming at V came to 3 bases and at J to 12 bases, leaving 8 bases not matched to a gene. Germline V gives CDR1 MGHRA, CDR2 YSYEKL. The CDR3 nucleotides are TGCGCCAGCAGCCAGGATCCGGGACAGGGGAGGCAGTTCTTC. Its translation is CASSQDPGQGRQFF.

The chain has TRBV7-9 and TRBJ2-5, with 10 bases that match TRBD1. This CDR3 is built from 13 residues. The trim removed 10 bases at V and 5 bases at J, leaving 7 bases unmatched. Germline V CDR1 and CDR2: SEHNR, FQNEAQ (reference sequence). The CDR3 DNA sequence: TGTGCCACCGGGACAGGGGTTAAGGAGACCCAGTACTTC. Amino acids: CATGTGVKETQYF.

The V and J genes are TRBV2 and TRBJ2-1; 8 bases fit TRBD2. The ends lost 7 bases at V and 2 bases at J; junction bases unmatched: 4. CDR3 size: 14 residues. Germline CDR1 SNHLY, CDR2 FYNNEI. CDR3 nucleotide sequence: TGTGCCAGCAACGGACTAGCCACCTACAATGAGCAGTTCTTC. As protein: CASNGLATYNEQFF.

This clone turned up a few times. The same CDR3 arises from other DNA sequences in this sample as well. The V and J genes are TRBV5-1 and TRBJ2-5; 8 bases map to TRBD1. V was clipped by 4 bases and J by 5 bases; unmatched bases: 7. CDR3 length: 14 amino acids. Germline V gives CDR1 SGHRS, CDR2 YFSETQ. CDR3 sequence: CASSLQGAQETQYF. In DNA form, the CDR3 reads TGCGCCAGCAGCCTCCAGGGGGCGCAGGAGACCCAGTACTTC. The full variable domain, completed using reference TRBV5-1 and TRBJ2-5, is KAGVTQTPRYLIKTRGQQVTLSCSPISGHRSVSWYQQTPGQGLQFLFEYFSETQRNKGNFPGRFSGRQFSNSRSEMNVSTLELGDSALYLCASSLQGAQETQYFGPGTRLLVL.

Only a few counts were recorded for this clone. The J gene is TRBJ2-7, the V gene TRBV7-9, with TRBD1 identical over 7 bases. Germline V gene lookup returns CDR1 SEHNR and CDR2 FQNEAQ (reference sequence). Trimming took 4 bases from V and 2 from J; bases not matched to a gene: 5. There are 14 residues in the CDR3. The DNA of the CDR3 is TGTGCCAGCAGCTCCCTAGGGGGCACCTACGAGCAGTACTTC. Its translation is CASSSLGGTYEQYF.

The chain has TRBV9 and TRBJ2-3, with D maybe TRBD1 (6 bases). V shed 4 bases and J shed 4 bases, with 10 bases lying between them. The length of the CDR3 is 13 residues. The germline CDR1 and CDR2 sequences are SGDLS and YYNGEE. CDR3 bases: TGTGCCAGCAGCTCACAGGGCGCAGATACGCAGTATTTT. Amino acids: CASSSQGADTQYF.

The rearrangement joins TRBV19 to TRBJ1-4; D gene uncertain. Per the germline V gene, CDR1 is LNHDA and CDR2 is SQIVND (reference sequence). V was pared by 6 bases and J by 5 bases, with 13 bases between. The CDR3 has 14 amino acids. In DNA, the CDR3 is TGTGCCAGTAGATGGGGAGAGAAGAATGAAAAACTGTTTTTT. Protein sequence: CASRWGEKNEKLFF.